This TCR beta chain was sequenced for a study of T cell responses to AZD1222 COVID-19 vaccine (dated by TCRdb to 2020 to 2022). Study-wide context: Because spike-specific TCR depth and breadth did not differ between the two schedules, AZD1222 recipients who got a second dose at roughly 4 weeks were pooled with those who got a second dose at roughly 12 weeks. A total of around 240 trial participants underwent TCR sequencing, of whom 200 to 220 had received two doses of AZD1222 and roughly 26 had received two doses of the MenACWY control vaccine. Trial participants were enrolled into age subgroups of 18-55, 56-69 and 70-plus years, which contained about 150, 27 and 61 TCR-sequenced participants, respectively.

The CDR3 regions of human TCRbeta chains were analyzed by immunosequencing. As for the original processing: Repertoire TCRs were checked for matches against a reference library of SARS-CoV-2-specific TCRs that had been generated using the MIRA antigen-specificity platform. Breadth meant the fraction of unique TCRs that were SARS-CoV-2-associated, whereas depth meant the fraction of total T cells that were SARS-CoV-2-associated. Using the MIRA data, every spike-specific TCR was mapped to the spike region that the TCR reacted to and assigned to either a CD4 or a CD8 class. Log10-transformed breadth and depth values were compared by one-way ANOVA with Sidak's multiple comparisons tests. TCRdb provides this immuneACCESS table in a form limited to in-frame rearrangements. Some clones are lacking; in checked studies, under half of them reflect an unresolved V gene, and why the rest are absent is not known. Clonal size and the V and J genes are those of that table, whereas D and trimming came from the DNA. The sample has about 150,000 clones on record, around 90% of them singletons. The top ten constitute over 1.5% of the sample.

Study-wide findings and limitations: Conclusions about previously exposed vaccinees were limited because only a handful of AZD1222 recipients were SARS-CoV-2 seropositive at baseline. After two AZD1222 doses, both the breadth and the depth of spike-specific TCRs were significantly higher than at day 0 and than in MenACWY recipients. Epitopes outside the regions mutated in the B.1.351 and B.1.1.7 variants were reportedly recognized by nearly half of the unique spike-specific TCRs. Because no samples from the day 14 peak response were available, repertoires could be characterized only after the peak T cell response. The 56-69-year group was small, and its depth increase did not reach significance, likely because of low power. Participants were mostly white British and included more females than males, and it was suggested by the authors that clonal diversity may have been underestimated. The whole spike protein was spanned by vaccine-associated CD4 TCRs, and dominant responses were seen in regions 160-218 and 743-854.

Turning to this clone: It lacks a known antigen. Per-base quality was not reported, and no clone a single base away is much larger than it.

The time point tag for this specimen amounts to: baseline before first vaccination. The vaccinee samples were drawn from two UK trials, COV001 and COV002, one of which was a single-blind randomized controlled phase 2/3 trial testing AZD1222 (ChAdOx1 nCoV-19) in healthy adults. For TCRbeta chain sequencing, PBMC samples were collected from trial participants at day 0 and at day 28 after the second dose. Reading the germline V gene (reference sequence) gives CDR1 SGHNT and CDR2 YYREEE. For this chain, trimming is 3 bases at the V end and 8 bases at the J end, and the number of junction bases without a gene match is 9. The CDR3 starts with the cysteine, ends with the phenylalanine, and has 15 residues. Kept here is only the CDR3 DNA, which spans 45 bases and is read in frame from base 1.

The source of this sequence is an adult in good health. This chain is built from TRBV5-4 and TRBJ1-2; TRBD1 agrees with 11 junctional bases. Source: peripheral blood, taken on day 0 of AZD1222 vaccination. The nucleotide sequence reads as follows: TGTGCCAGCAGCTCCCGGGACAGGGGGAGGAGCGGCTACACCTTC. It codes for CASSSRDRGRSGYTF.